The rows below give T cell receptor beta chains drawn from one sample of a study of blood T cell repertoires in COVID-19. Method: immunoSEQ multiplex PCR; TCRdb's copy keeps in-frame clones and lacks some. The sample lists approximately 120,000 clones; around four fifths were seen once. The sample comprised peripheral blood. The receptors stem from a human donor in a cohort sampled during active COVID-19. CDR3s include the opening cysteine and the closing phenylalanine or tryptophan. The order of the fields is CDR3 length, D gene, J gene, clone size, V gene, CDR3 DNA, CDR3 protein. A D gene is named only where the DNA matches it firmly. Some rows have no size entry. The others give once, few or many, or a class for an expanded clone.

len: 13
d_gene: NA
j_gene: TRBJ1-1
abundance: NA
v_gene: TRBV6-5
CDR3nt: TGTGCCAGCAGAGGGCAGGGAGGAGGACGGGCTTTCTTT
CDR3aa: CASRGQGGGRAFF

len: 15
d_gene: NA
j_gene: TRBJ1-5
abundance: few
v_gene: TRBV3-1/TRBV3-2
CDR3nt: TGTGCCAGCAGCCAAGGGCACAGCACCAATCAGCCCCAGCATTTT
CDR3aa: CASSQGHSTNQPQHF

len: 12
d_gene: TRBD1
j_gene: TRBJ1-5
abundance: NA
v_gene: TRBV7-2
CDR3nt: TGTGCCAGTGGACAGGGAGGGCAGCCCCAGCATTTT
CDR3aa: CASGQGGQPQHF

len: 15
d_gene: TRBD1
j_gene: TRBJ2-5
abundance: NA
v_gene: TRBV20-1
CDR3nt: TGCAGTGCTAGTAAGCCGGGGACAGGGAGAGAGACCCAGTACTTC
CDR3aa: CSASKPGTGRETQYF

len: 17
d_gene: NA
j_gene: TRBJ2-6
abundance: NA
v_gene: TRBV5-4
CDR3nt: TGTGCCAGCAGCCCGGGCGGAGGGGAGCGCGGGGCCAACGTCCTGACTTTC
CDR3aa: CASSPGGGERGANVLTF

len: 14
d_gene: TRBD1
j_gene: TRBJ1-2
abundance: NA
v_gene: TRBV7-9
CDR3nt: TGTGCCAGCACCAAAGGGACAGGGGGGATAGGCTACACCTTC
CDR3aa: CASTKGTGGIGYTF

len: 15
d_gene: NA
j_gene: TRBJ2-7
abundance: NA
v_gene: TRBV6-6
CDR3nt: TGTGCCAGCAGTCAAAGACTGATTAGCTCCTACGAGCAGTACTTC
CDR3aa: CASSQRLISSYEQYF

len: 17
d_gene: NA
j_gene: TRBJ1-6
abundance: NA
v_gene: TRBV14
CDR3nt: TGTGCCAGCAGCCAAGTCGGACTACTCAATTCAGTCTCACCCCTCCACTTT
CDR3aa: CASSQVGLLNSVSPLHF

len: 13
d_gene: NA
j_gene: TRBJ1-2
abundance: NA
v_gene: TRBV18
CDR3nt: TGTGCCAGCTCCCTCAGTAGCAACTATGGCTACACCTTC
CDR3aa: CASSLSSNYGYTF

len: 14
d_gene: NA
j_gene: TRBJ1-4
abundance: NA
v_gene: TRBV30
CDR3nt: TGTGCCTGCCGGGGTGAAGCCACTAATGAAAAACTGTTTTTT
CDR3aa: CACRGEATNEKLFF

len: 15
d_gene: TRBD1
j_gene: TRBJ2-7
abundance: once
v_gene: TRBV6-5
CDR3nt: TGTGCCAGCAGTTACACTTGGGACAGGGGGTACGAGCAGTACTTC
CDR3aa: CASSYTWDRGYEQYF

len: 15
d_gene: TRBD2
j_gene: TRBJ2-1
abundance: once
v_gene: TRBV6-5
CDR3nt: TGTGCCAGCAGACTAGAGCGGGGGTCCTACAATGAGCAGTTCTTC
CDR3aa: CASRLERGSYNEQFF

len: 13
d_gene: NA
j_gene: TRBJ1-1
abundance: NA
v_gene: TRBV5-5
CDR3nt: TGTGCCAGCAGCTTGCAGGGGAACACTGAAGCTTTCTTT
CDR3aa: CASSLQGNTEAFF

len: 14
d_gene: TRBD1
j_gene: TRBJ1-2
abundance: NA
v_gene: TRBV5-4
CDR3nt: TGTGCCAGCAGCCCCCGGGACAGAGCCTATGGCTACACCTTC
CDR3aa: CASSPRDRAYGYTF

len: 15
d_gene: NA
j_gene: TRBJ2-6
abundance: NA
v_gene: TRBV10-3
CDR3nt: TGTGCCGTCTCCCTGGGCAGCCCTGGGGCCAACGTCCTGACTTTC
CDR3aa: CAVSLGSPGANVLTF

len: 12
d_gene: NA
j_gene: TRBJ2-7
abundance: few
v_gene: TRBV2
CDR3nt: TGTGCCAGCAGTCCCCCGGCCTACGAGCAGTACTTC
CDR3aa: CASSPPAYEQYF

len: 15
d_gene: NA
j_gene: TRBJ2-7
abundance: once
v_gene: TRBV6-2/TRBV6-3
CDR3nt: TGTGCCAGCAGTTACGCTTGGGCCTTCTCCTACGAGCAGTACTTC
CDR3aa: CASSYAWAFSYEQYF

len: 17
d_gene: TRBD1
j_gene: TRBJ2-7
abundance: NA
v_gene: TRBV7-8
CDR3nt: TGTGCCAGCAGCTCCCCAAGCCGGGACAGGTCCTCCTACGAGCAGTACTTC
CDR3aa: CASSSPSRDRSSYEQYF

len: 13
d_gene: NA
j_gene: TRBJ2-7
abundance: NA
v_gene: TRBV5-8
CDR3nt: TGTGCCAGCAATATCGGGTCGGTCTACGAGCAGTACTTC
CDR3aa: CASNIGSVYEQYF

len: 15
d_gene: NA
j_gene: TRBJ1-4
abundance: NA
v_gene: TRBV25-1
CDR3nt: TGTGCCAGCAGTGAATATGACAGACTAGATGAAAAACTGTTTTTT
CDR3aa: CASSEYDRLDEKLFF

len: 15
d_gene: NA
j_gene: TRBJ1-2
abundance: NA
v_gene: TRBV21-1
CDR3nt: TGTGCCAGCAGCAAAGTCGGGGGGAGGGACTATGGCTACACCTTC
CDR3aa: CASSKVGGRDYGYTF

len: 17
d_gene: TRBD1
j_gene: TRBJ2-7
abundance: NA
v_gene: TRBV2
CDR3nt: TGTGCCAGCGGCCCGGGACAGGAGCGACTAAGCTCCTACGAGCAGTACTTC
CDR3aa: CASGPGQERLSSYEQYF

len: 16
d_gene: TRBD2
j_gene: TRBJ2-1
abundance: NA
v_gene: TRBV11-3
CDR3nt: TGTGCCAGCAGCTCAAGCTCGGGGGGGGGATACAATGAGCAGTTCTTC
CDR3aa: CASSSSSGGGYNEQFF

len: 15
d_gene: TRBD1
j_gene: TRBJ2-7
abundance: NA
v_gene: TRBV10-3
CDR3nt: TGTGCCATCAGTGAGCCGGACAGGGGGTCTTACGAGCAGTACTTC
CDR3aa: CAISEPDRGSYEQYF

len: 13
d_gene: NA
j_gene: TRBJ2-1
abundance: NA
v_gene: TRBV3-1/TRBV3-2
CDR3nt: TGTGCCAGCGGAGTGCAACTTTCATATGAGCAGTTCTTC
CDR3aa: CASGVQLSYEQFF

len: 17
d_gene: TRBD2
j_gene: TRBJ2-3
abundance: NA
v_gene: TRBV5-1
CDR3nt: TGCGCCAGCAGCCTGGGACCTAGCGGGGGGAACACAGATACGCAGTATTTT
CDR3aa: CASSLGPSGGNTDTQYF

len: 12
d_gene: NA
j_gene: TRBJ2-7
abundance: few
v_gene: TRBV10-3
CDR3nt: TGTGCCATCAGTGCAGACAGGATCGAGCAGTACTTC
CDR3aa: CAISADRIEQYF

len: 16
d_gene: TRBD2
j_gene: TRBJ2-1
abundance: many
v_gene: TRBV6-1
CDR3nt: TGTGCCAGCAGTGTTCCCCCAGGGACTAGCTCAAATGAGCAGTTCTTC
CDR3aa: CASSVPPGTSSNEQFF

len: 13
d_gene: TRBD1
j_gene: TRBJ2-7
abundance: NA
v_gene: TRBV27
CDR3nt: TGTGCCAGCAGTTTCGGGACAGCTTACGAGCAGTACTTC
CDR3aa: CASSFGTAYEQYF

len: 15
d_gene: TRBD2
j_gene: TRBJ2-2
abundance: NA
v_gene: TRBV19
CDR3nt: TGTGCCACCAGTCCCGGGGGGGCCATCACCGGGGAGCTGTTTTTT
CDR3aa: CATSPGGAITGELFF

len: 15
d_gene: NA
j_gene: TRBJ2-2
abundance: NA
v_gene: TRBV5-1
CDR3nt: TGCGCCAGCATCCCCTCCCAGACAGGCACCGGGGAGCTGTTTTTT
CDR3aa: CASIPSQTGTGELFF

len: 13
d_gene: NA
j_gene: TRBJ2-3
abundance: NA
v_gene: TRBV7-2
CDR3nt: TGTGCCAGCAGCTCTGGGGGCCCAGATACGCAGTATTTT
CDR3aa: CASSSGGPDTQYF

len: 15
d_gene: TRBD1
j_gene: TRBJ2-5
abundance: NA
v_gene: TRBV7-3
CDR3nt: TGTGCCAGCAGCCCCAGGGGGCTAGTGGAAGAGACCCAGTACTTC
CDR3aa: CASSPRGLVEETQYF

len: 14
d_gene: NA
j_gene: TRBJ1-3
abundance: NA
v_gene: TRBV5-1
CDR3nt: TGCGCCAGCAGCCCTACGGTCTCTGGAAACACCATATATTTT
CDR3aa: CASSPTVSGNTIYF

len: 13
d_gene: NA
j_gene: TRBJ1-1
abundance: NA
v_gene: TRBV11-2
CDR3nt: TGTGCCAGCAGCTTAATTATGAGCACTGAAGCTTTCTTT
CDR3aa: CASSLIMSTEAFF

len: 15
d_gene: NA
j_gene: TRBJ1-6
abundance: few
v_gene: TRBV27
CDR3nt: TGTGCCAGCAAACAAGGGAGCTCCTATAATTCACCCCTCCACTTT
CDR3aa: CASKQGSSYNSPLHF

len: 16
d_gene: NA
j_gene: TRBJ2-1
abundance: NA
v_gene: TRBV7-9
CDR3nt: TGTGCCAGCAGCTTAACCGGGGTTAGGCCTTGGAATGAGCAGTTCTTC
CDR3aa: CASSLTGVRPWNEQFF

len: 14
d_gene: NA
j_gene: TRBJ1-1
abundance: NA
v_gene: TRBV10-3
CDR3nt: TGTGCCATCGGGGACACCCCAGGAAACACTGAAGCTTTCTTT
CDR3aa: CAIGDTPGNTEAFF

len: 16
d_gene: TRBD2
j_gene: TRBJ2-5
abundance: once
v_gene: TRBV4-1
CDR3nt: TGCGCCAGCAGCCATCTAACTAGCGGGGGACAAGAGACCCAGTACTTC
CDR3aa: CASSHLTSGGQETQYF

len: 14
d_gene: TRBD2
j_gene: TRBJ2-7
abundance: NA
v_gene: TRBV29-1
CDR3nt: TGCAGCGTCCACATGCCCCGGGGGGGATACGAGCAGTACTTC
CDR3aa: CSVHMPRGGYEQYF

len: 17
d_gene: TRBD1
j_gene: TRBJ1-4
abundance: NA
v_gene: TRBV6-2/TRBV6-3
CDR3nt: TGTGCCAGCAGTTACGTCCCGGGACAGGGGGGCGATGAAAAACTGTTTTTT
CDR3aa: CASSYVPGQGGDEKLFF

len: 12
d_gene: NA
j_gene: TRBJ1-1
abundance: once
v_gene: TRBV5-1
CDR3nt: TGCGCCAGCAGCCGGAAGGAGGGCGAAGCTTTCTTT
CDR3aa: CASSRKEGEAFF

len: 14
d_gene: TRBD2
j_gene: TRBJ2-7
abundance: NA
v_gene: TRBV3-1/TRBV3-2
CDR3nt: TGTGCCAGCAGCGCCAGCGGGGCCTCCTACGAGCAGTACTTC
CDR3aa: CASSASGASYEQYF

len: 16
d_gene: NA
j_gene: TRBJ1-1
abundance: NA
v_gene: TRBV12-2
CDR3nt: TGTGCAAGTCGCTTACACGTCCCGGGACTTGGGACTGAAGCTTTCTTT
CDR3aa: CASRLHVPGLGTEAFF

len: 12
d_gene: NA
j_gene: TRBJ1-1
abundance: NA
v_gene: TRBV12-3/TRBV12-4
CDR3nt: TGTGCCAGCAGCTCAGGGGTGGCTGAAGCTTTCTTT
CDR3aa: CASSSGVAEAFF

len: 17
d_gene: TRBD2
j_gene: TRBJ2-5
abundance: once
v_gene: TRBV3-1/TRBV3-2
CDR3nt: TGTGCCAGCAGCCAAGAGTTGATAGCGGGGGTGCCTGAGACCCAGTACTTC
CDR3aa: CASSQELIAGVPETQYF

len: 14
d_gene: NA
j_gene: TRBJ2-1
abundance: NA
v_gene: TRBV6-5
CDR3nt: TGTGCCAGCAGTTACGGGGTGGGGGGCAATGAGCAGTTCTTC
CDR3aa: CASSYGVGGNEQFF

len: 16
d_gene: TRBD2
j_gene: TRBJ2-1
abundance: once
v_gene: TRBV10-3
CDR3nt: TGTGCCATCAGTGATTCTAGCGGGGGGGCGTTCGATGAGCAGTTCTTC
CDR3aa: CAISDSSGGAFDEQFF

len: 16
d_gene: TRBD1
j_gene: TRBJ2-3
abundance: NA
v_gene: TRBV9
CDR3nt: TGTGCCAGCAGCGTATCAGGGGGACAGAGCACAGATACGCAGTATTTT
CDR3aa: CASSVSGGQSTDTQYF

len: 13
d_gene: NA
j_gene: TRBJ2-5
abundance: NA
v_gene: TRBV12-3/TRBV12-4
CDR3nt: TGTGCCAGCAGTTTGGGGACTCCAGAGACCCAGTACTTC
CDR3aa: CASSLGTPETQYF